A single T cell receptor (beta chain) is shown here with its context. This table comes from immunoSEQ multiplex PCR, and its TCRdb copy is limited to in-frame clones, with some not included. Here the sample spans over 100,000 clones, 75% to 90% being singletons. This sample was taken from a study of blood T cell repertoires in COVID-19. Germline lookup yields CDR1 SQVTM and CDR2 ANQGSEA. V shed 7 bases and J 4 bases; nucleotides not matched to a gene: 7. The CDR3 is made up of 15 amino acids. This chain uses TRBV29-1 with TRBJ2-3; 14 bases agree with TRBD2. The clonotype was recovered from a woman aged 60-75 years with acute or convalescent COVID-19. The sequencing input was peripheral blood. The CDR3 region has the DNA TGCAGCGGACGGGGGACTAGCGGGAGCCCAGATACGCAGTATTTT. Residues: CSGRGTSGSPDTQYF.